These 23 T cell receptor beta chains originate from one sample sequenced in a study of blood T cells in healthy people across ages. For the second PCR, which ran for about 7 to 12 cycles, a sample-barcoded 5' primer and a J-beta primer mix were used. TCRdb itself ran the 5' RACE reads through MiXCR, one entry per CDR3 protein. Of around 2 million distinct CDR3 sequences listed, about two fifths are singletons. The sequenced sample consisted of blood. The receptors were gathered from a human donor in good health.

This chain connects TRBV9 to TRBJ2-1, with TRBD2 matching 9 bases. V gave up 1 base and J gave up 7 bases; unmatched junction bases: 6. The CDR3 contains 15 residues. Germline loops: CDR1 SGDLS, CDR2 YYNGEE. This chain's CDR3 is CASSVTRGGRNEQFF. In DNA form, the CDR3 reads TGTGCCAGCAGCGTAACGCGGGGGGGCCGAAATGAGCAGTTCTTC.

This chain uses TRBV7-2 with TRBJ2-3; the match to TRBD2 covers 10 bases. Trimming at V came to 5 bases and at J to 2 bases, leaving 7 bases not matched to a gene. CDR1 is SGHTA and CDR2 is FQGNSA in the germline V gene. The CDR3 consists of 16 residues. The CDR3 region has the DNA TGTGCCAGCAGCCATGAGCGGGGGGGCGTCACAGATACGCAGTATTTT. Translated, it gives CASSHERGGVTDTQYF.

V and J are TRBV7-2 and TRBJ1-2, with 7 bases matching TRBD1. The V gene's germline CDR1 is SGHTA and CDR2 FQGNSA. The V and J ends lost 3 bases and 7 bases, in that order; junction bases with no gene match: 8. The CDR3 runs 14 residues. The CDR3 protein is CASSLSQGGSGYTF. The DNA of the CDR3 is TGTGCCAGCAGCTTGAGTCAGGGGGGCAGTGGCTACACCTTC.

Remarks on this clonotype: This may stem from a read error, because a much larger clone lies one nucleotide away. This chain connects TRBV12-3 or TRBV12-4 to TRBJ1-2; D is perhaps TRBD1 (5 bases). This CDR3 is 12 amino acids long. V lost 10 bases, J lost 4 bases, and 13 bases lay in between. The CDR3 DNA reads TGTGCCAACAGCCGACAGTCCTATGGCTACACCTTC. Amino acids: CANSRQSYGYTF.

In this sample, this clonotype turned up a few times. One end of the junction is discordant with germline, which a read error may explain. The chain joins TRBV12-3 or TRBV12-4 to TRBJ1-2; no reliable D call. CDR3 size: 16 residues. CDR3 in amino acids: CASSLAIIPPNYGYTF. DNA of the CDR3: TGTGCCAGCAGCTTAGCCATTATCCCCCCCAACTATGGCTACACCTTC.

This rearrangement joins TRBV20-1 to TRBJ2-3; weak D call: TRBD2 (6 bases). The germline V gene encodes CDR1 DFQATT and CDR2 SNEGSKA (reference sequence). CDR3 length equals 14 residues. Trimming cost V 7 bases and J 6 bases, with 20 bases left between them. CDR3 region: CSGESGVSRDTQYF. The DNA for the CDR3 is TGCAGTGGGGAGTCGGGGGTGTCAAGGGATACGCAGTATTTT.

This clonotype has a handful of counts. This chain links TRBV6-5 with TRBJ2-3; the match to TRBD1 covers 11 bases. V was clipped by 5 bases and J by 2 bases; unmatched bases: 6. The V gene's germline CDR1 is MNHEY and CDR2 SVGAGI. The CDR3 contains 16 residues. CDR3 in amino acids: CASSHRTGGNTDTQYF. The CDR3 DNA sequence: TGTGCCAGCAGTCACCGGACAGGGGGCAACACAGATACGCAGTATTTT.

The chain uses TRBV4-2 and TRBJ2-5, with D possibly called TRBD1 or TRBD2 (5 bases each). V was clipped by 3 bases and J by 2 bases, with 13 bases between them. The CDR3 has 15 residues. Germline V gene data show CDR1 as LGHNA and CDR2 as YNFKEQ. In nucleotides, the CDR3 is TGTGCCAGCAGCCATCTCGGGACCACTCAAGAGACCCAGTACTTC. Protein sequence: CASSHLGTTQETQYF.

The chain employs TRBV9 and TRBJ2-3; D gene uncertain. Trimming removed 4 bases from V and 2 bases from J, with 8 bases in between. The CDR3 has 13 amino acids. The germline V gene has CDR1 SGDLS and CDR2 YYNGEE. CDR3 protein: CASSPHPTDTQYF. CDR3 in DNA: TGTGCCAGCAGCCCGCACCCCACAGATACGCAGTATTTT.

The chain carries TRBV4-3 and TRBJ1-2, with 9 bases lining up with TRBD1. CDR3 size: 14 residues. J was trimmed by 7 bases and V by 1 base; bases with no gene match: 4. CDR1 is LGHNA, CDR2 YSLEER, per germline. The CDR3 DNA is TGCGCCAGCAGCCAAGTTCTGACAGGGGGTGGCTACACCTTC. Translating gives CASSQVLTGGGYTF.

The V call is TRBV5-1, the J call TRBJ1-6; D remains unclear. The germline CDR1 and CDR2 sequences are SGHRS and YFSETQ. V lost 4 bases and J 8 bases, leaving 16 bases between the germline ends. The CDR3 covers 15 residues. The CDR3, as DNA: TGCGCCAGCAGCGAGGTTGCGCAAGGTGATTCACCCCTCCACTTT. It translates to CASSEVAQGDSPLHF. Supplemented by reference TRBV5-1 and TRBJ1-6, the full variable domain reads KAGVTQTPRYLIKTRGQQVTLSCSPISGHRSVSWYQQTPGQGLQFLFEYFSETQRNKGNFPGRFSGRQFSNSRSEMNVSTLELGDSALYLCASSEVAQGDSPLHFGNGTRLTVT.

The CDR3 DNA reads as TGTGCCAGCAGCCTAGATCTTATAGCGACTGAAGCTTTCTTT. Amino acid sequence: CASSLDLIATEAFF. This chain links TRBV7-9 with TRBJ1-1; D call uncertain. Germline assignment: CDR1 SEHNR and CDR2 FQNEAQ (reference sequence). Trimming cost V 5 bases and J 5 bases, with 15 bases left between them. The CDR3 sequence is 14 residues long. The full variable domain, its missing parts supplied by reference TRBV7-9 and TRBJ1-1, is DTGVSQNPRHKITKRGQNVTFRCDPISEHNRLYWYRQTLGQGPEFLTYFQNEAQLEKSRLLSDRFSAERPKGSFSTLEIQRTEQGDSAMYLCASSLDLIATEAFFGQGTRLTVV.

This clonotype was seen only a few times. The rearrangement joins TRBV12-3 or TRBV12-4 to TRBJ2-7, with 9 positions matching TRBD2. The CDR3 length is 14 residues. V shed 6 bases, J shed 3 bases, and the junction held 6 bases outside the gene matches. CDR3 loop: CASRPGTSSYEQYF. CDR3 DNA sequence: TGTGCCAGCAGACCCGGGACTAGCAGCTACGAGCAGTACTTC.

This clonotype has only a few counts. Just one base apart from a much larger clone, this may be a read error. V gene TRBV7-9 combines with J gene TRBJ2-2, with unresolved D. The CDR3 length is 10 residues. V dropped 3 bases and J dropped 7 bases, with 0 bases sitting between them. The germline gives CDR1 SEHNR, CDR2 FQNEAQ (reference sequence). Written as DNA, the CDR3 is TGTGCCAGCAGCTTCGGGGAGCTGTTTTTT. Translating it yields CASSFGELFF.

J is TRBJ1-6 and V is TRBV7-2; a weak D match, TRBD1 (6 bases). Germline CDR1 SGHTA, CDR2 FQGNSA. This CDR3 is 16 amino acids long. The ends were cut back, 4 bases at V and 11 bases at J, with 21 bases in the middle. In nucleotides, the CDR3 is TGTGCCAGCAGCTCCCGGGGGGCAGGTTTTTTAACACCCCTCCACTTT. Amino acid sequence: CASSSRGAGFLTPLHF.

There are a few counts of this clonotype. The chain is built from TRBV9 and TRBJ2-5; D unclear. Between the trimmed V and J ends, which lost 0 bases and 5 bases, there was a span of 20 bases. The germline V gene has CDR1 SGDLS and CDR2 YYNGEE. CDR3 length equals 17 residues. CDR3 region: CASSVEMSSPSPETQYF. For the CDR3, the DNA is TGTGCCAGCAGCGTAGAGATGTCTTCTCCCTCGCCTGAGACCCAGTACTTC.

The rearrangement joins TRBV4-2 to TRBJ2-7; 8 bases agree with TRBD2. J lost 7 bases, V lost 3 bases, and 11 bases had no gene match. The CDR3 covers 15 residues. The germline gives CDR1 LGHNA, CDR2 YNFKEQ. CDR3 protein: CASSQVAGSREEQYF. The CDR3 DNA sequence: TGTGCCAGCAGCCAGGTAGCGGGGTCCCGTGAAGAGCAGTACTTC.

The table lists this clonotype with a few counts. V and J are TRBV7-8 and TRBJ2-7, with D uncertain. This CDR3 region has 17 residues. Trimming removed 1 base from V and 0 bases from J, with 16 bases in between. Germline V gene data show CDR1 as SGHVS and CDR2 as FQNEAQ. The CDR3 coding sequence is TGTGCCAGCAGCTTAGACGTCAAGGGCCTAAGCTCCTACGAGCAGTACTTC. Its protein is CASSLDVKGLSSYEQYF.

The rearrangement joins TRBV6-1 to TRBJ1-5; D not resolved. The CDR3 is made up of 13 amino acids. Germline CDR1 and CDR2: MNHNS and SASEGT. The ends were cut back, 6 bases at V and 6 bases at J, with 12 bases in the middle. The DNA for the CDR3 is TGTGCCAGCAGGGTTGGCCCTCCTCAGCCCCAGCATTTT. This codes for CASRVGPPQPQHF.

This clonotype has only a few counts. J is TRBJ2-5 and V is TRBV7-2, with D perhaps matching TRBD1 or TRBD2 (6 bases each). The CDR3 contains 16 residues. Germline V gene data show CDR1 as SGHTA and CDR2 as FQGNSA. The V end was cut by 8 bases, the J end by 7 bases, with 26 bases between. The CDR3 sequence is CASALGGLQRRGTQYF. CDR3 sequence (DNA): TGTGCCAGCGCATTAGGGGGGCTACAAAGGAGGGGGACCCAGTACTTC.

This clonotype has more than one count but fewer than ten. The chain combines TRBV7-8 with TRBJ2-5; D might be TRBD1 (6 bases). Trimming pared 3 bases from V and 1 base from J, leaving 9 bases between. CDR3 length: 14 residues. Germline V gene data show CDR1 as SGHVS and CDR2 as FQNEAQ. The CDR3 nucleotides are TGTGCCAGCAGCTTCAACAGGGCCCAAGAGACCCAGTACTTC. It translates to CASSFNRAQETQYF.

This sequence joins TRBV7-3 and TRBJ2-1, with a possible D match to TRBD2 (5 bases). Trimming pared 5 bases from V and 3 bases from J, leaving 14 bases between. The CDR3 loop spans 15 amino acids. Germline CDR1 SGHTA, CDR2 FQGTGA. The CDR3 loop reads CASSRVSRGYNEQFF. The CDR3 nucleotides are TGTGCCAGCAGCCGAGTCTCCCGGGGCTACAATGAGCAGTTCTTC.

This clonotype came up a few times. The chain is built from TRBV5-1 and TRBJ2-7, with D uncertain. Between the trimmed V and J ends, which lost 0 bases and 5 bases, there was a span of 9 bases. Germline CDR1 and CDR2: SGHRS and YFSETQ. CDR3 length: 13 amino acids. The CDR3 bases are TGCGCCAGCAGCTTGGGCCACCGAAACGAGCAGTACTTC. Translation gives CASSLGHRNEQYF.